This section outlines one T cell receptor (beta chain) sequence together with its context. The sample holds other DNA sequences that translate to the same CDR3. Here immunoSEQ multiplex PCR was the method, and the copy in TCRdb shows in-frame clones only, minus some. This sample has 65,000 to 75,000 clones; roughly nine tenths occur once, and the top ten carry 4%. The CDR3 is made up of 13 amino acids. Germline V CDR1 and CDR2: SGHDT, YYEEEE. V was cut by 2 bases and J by 0 bases, with 4 bases left in between. The sample originates from a study of OX40 agonist ivuxolimab in advanced cancers. The V call is TRBV5-6, the J call TRBJ2-3; D is undetermined. The clonotype comes from an adult with an advanced solid tumor such as melanoma, head and neck, liver or kidney cancer. The input for sequencing was CD4+ or CD8+ T cells sorted from blood, taken in a trial of the OX40 agonist ivuxolimab. This chain's CDR3 is CASSLGSTDTQYF. The CDR3 DNA reads TGTGCCAGCAGCTTAGGAAGCACAGATACGCAGTATTTT.